This TCR beta chain was sequenced during a study of vaccination effects on CD4 cells after COVID-19 (dated by TCRdb to between 2021 and 2024). For the wider study: Across the study, the median time from the second dose to post-vaccine sampling was 72 days (range 14 to 241). Altogether, around ten COVID-19 convalescent patients and several SARS-CoV-2-naive healthy vaccine recipients made up the full study. SARS-CoV-2 spike-specific CD4+ TCR repertoires from before and after mRNA vaccination were compared in COVID-19 convalescent patients and in infection-naive vaccine recipients. Cultures from other donors in the study were sequenced with the Oncomine TCR Beta short-read assay on an Illumina iSeq 100. General study outcomes and caveats: Limitations of the study were the small number of convalescent patients and the absence of early post-infection timepoints. In healthy vaccine recipients, vaccine-induced clones were almost all SARS-CoV-2 mono-reactive, with only 1 of 255 being cross-reactive with common cold coronaviruses. Marked clonal contraction was observed in both infection-induced and vaccine-induced clones at late post-vaccination timepoints, consistent with waning T cell responses.

V has 6 bases trimmed and J has 0 bases trimmed; junction bases matching no gene number 7. From its cysteine to its phenylalanine, the CDR3 spans 16 amino acids. Kept here is only the CDR3 DNA, which spans 48 bases and is read in frame from base 1. From the germline V gene, CDR1 is KGHDR and CDR2 is SFDVKD. In regard to this clone: It lacks a known antigen. No quality values exist for individual bases; no much larger clone is one base distant.

Library preparation used the immunoSEQ multiplex PCR assay. TCR beta CDR3 sequencing was performed on DNA from the cultured, isolated CD4+ T cells. Under the source paper's analysis protocol: The analysis removed non-productive TCR sequences, trimmed reads to the CDR3 region, and retained only CDR3s that were 7 or more amino acids long. Antigen-specific clonotypes were identified using the MANAFEST web app by comparison of expansion in peptide wells against reference cultures. To count as positive, a clone had to show expansion at FDR<0.05 compared with the reference and with all other wells, an odds ratio above 5, and a frequency above 0.1% in two replicate wells. A clonotype was defined as cross-reactive if the clonotype was significantly expanded both in SARS-CoV-2 spike wells and in at least one common cold coronavirus spike condition. CDR3 similarity was assessed by Levenshtein distance with the stringdist R package, and unrooted trees were built with ape in R 3.6.1. Drawn from immuneACCESS, this table holds only the in-frame rearrangements with V and J called that TCRdb kept. Clones are partly lost; checked studies trace under half to an unresolved V gene and leave the rest unexplained. V and J calls and clone size come straight from that table; D and trimming were deduced from the DNA. This sample is represented by 65,000 to 75,000 clones; just under 75% of them were singletons. The ten largest clones add up to approximately 1.5% of the sample.

The ViraFEST assay stimulated PBMC with viral peptide pools and then used TCR sequencing to identify antigen-specific CD4+ T cell clonotypes by expansion. After less than 13 days of culture, CD4+ T cells were isolated with the EasySep CD4+ T cell isolation kit. Each participant got two doses of an mRNA SARS-CoV-2 vaccine, either BNT162b2 or mRNA-1273. The absence of prior SARS-CoV-2 infection in healthy vaccine recipients was confirmed by negative nucleocapsid antibodies before and after vaccination. A few million PBMC per well were cultured with roughly 10 ug/ml peptides in IMDM containing 5% human AB serum, approximately 9.9 IU/ml IL-2 and gentamicin. Half of the culture medium was replaced with fresh IL-2-containing medium on days 3 and 7. Unless otherwise noted, each peptide stimulation condition was cultured in triplicate wells. PBMC were separated from whole blood using Ficoll-Paque Plus gradient centrifugation and were then either cryopreserved at -140C or used fresh. The spike proteins of SARS-CoV-2 and of the common cold coronaviruses HCoV-NL63, HCoV-OC43 and HCoV-229E were spanned by overlapping peptide pools. The QIAamp micro DNA kit was used to extract genomic DNA from the cultured CD4+ T cells.

This TCR was recovered from a human donor who received a COVID-19 vaccine. The chain is encoded by TRBV24-1 joined to TRBJ1-2, with 9 central nucleotides matching TRBD1. Sample: CD4+ T cells from PBMCs cultured with HCoV-229E spike peptides, taken after COVID-19 vaccination. The meaning of the sample's cell subset or site label: HCoV-229E spike overlapping peptide pool stimulation. DNA sequence: TGTGCCACCAGTTGGGGGACAGGGCGAACTAACTATGGCTACACCTTC. Its protein is CATSWGTGRTNYGYTF.